This T cell receptor (beta chain) was sequenced during a study of post-analysis software for immune sequencing data. Study background: Relapsing-remitting, secondary progressive and progressive-relapsing multiple sclerosis were all included among the disease courses.

Germline loops: CDR1 SGHRS, CDR2 YFSETQ. This CDR3 has 14 residues. V was clipped by 0 bases and J by 8 bases, with 12 bases between them. Study results and limitations: Roughly five TRBV segments were significantly more frequent in patients than in controls. TRBV5-6, TRBV5-1 and TRBV20-1 were among these segments. People with multiple sclerosis had a significantly lower normalized Chao1 diversity than controls did. Batch-matched samples strongly co-clustered by F measure.

In the case of this clonotype: Its antigen is undetermined.

Unique-molecular-identifier-tagged TCR beta cDNA libraries were used. A population of about 1 to 11 million T cells gave rise to 450,000 to 500,000 cDNA molecules. MiXCR, applied by TCRdb to the PCR reads, yields one record per CDR3 protein. The sample has 800,000 to 950,000 distinct CDR3 sequences, roughly 50% seen once. The chain employs TRBV5-1 and TRBJ2-4; D unresolved. The TCR sequence derives from a girl aged 5 to 17 with multiple sclerosis. Input material: blood. CDR3 in amino acids: CASSLDGFGDIQYF. In DNA, the CDR3 is TGCGCCAGCAGCTTGGACGGGTTCGGAGACATTCAGTACTTC.